A single TCR beta chain is shown here with its context. Its antigen is currently unknown. Vbeta (60) and Jbeta (13) primers were used in the PCR. This table comes from immunoSEQ multiplex PCR, and its TCRdb copy is limited to in-frame clones, with some not included. This sample carries 130,000 or so clones, 82% of them seen once, and the ten largest clones take 8.1%. The entry originates in a study of cytomegalovirus exposure and HLA in healthy donors. Study as a whole: Earlier, 150 million to 200 million T cells were analyzed, and some 120 million unique TCR beta sequences were found among them.

CDR3 length equals 14 residues. V was trimmed by 6 bases and J by 4 bases, leaving 15 bases between them. The germline CDR1 and CDR2 sequences are WSHSY and SAAADI. Findings and limits, study-wide: What a later analysis reportedly showed was that an Asian-associated ancestry cluster had fewer N-insertions than the approximately 720-donor mean.

This sequence was found in a woman in her forties or fifties in good health and CMV-seropositive. The sample consisted of PBMCs. The chain combines TRBV10-2 with TRBJ1-1; D is possibly TRBD1 (6 bases). The CDR3 protein is CASRATGTGTEAFF. CDR3 nucleotides: TGCGCCAGCAGGGCGACAGGTACGGGCACTGAAGCTTTCTTT.